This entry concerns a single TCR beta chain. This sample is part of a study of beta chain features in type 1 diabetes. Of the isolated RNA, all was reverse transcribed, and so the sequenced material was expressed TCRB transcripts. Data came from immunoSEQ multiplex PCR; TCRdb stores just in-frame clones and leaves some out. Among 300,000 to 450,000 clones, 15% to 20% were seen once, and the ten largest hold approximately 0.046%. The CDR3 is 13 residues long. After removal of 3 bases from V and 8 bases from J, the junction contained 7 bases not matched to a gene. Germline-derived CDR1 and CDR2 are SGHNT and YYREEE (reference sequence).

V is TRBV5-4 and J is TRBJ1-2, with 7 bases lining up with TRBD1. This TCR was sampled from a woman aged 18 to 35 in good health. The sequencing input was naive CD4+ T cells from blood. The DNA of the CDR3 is TGTGCCAGCAGCTATACAGGGGATCTAGGCTACACCTTC. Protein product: CASSYTGDLGYTF.